What follows are 7 T cell receptor beta chains derived from one specimen sequenced in a study of blood T cell repertoires in COVID-19. The data were produced by immunoSEQ multiplex PCR, yet TCRdb's version contains in-frame clones alone and is incomplete. In the table there are about 89,000 clones, roughly 96% of which are singletons. The sequencing input was peripheral blood. The receptors were sampled from a human donor with active COVID-19. The donor label of this sample is uncertain.

This chain links TRBV5-6 with TRBJ2-7, with a possible D match to TRBD2 (6 bases). The CDR3 runs to 15 residues. The V end was cut by 0 bases, the J end by 2 bases, with 12 bases between. The germline CDR1 and CDR2 sequences are SGHDT and YYEEEE. The CDR3 spells CASSLVPSEAYEQYF. CDR3 bases: TGTGCCAGCAGCTTGGTCCCTAGCGAGGCCTACGAGCAGTACTTC.

The CDR3 is CASASTGNAYEQYF. DNA of the CDR3: TGTGCCAGTGCCTCGACAGGGAACGCCTACGAGCAGTACTTC. The J gene is TRBJ2-7, the V gene TRBV19, with 7 bases aligning to TRBD1. Per the germline V gene, CDR1 is LNHDA and CDR2 is SQIVND (reference sequence). The CDR3 totals 14 residues. The junction had 9 bases not matched to a gene; V was cut back by 8 bases and J by 2 bases.

J is TRBJ2-7 and V is TRBV6-5; D remains unclear. V lost 6 bases and J 7 bases, leaving 13 bases between the germline ends. The CDR3 length is 12 residues. CDR1 is MNHEY, CDR2 SVGAGI, per germline. DNA for the CDR3: TGTGCCAGCAGAGGCACCACCGGGGAGCAGTACTTC. This encodes CASRGTTGEQYF.

CDR3 region: CASSLGNGANVLTF. CDR3 DNA: TGTGCCAGCAGCTTAGGTAATGGGGCCAACGTCCTGACTTTC. This chain links TRBV11-3 with TRBJ2-6, with D unresolved. This CDR3 has 14 residues. V shed 1 base and J shed 3 bases, with 4 bases lying between them. Germline CDR1 SGHNT, CDR2 YENEEA.

CDR3: CASSPSGTSYNEQFF. The CDR3, as DNA: TGCGCCAGCAGCCCCTCCGGGACTTCCTACAATGAGCAGTTCTTC. The rearrangement joins TRBV5-1 to TRBJ2-1; weak D call: TRBD2 (6 bases). Trimming took off 4 bases at V and 1 base at J, with 12 bases between the two ends. Germline loops: CDR1 SGHRS, CDR2 YFSETQ. The CDR3 is 15 amino acids.

The genes are TRBV6-5 and TRBJ2-2; 7 nucleotides match TRBD1. Trimming removed 7 bases from V and 7 bases from J; junction bases left unmatched: 9. Germline-derived CDR1 and CDR2 are MNHEY and SVGAGI. The CDR3 consists of 14 residues. CDR3 DNA: TGTGCCAGCAACAGACAGGGAGTACACGGGGAGCTGTTTTTT. It is translated as CASNRQGVHGELFF.

The V and J genes are TRBV13 and TRBJ1-1; TRBD1 is a possible D gene (6 bases). With 2 bases removed from V and 8 bases from J, the gap between germline ends came to 6 bases. Germline lookup yields CDR1 PRHDT and CDR2 FYEKMQ (reference sequence). The CDR3 length is 11 residues. The CDR3 DNA follows: TGTGCCAGCAGCTTAAGGGGGGAAGCTTTCTTT. Translated: CASSLRGEAFF. The variable domain in full, completed from reference TRBV13 and TRBJ1-1, reads AAGVIQSPRHLIKEKRETATLKCYPIPRHDTVYWYQQGPGQDPQFLISFYEKMQSDKGSIPDRFSAQQFSDYHSELNMSSLELGDSALYFCASSLRGEAFFGQGTRLTVV.